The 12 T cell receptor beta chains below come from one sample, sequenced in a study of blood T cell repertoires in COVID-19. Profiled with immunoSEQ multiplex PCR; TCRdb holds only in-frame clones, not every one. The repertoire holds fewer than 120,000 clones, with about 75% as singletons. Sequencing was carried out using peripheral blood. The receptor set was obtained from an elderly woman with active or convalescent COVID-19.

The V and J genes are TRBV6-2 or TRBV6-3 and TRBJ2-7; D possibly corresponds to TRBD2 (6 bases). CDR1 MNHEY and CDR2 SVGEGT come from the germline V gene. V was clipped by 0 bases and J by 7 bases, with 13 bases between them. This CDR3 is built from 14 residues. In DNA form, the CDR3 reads TGTGCCAGCAGTTACTCGTTCGGGAGAAATGAGCAGTACTTC. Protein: CASSYSFGRNEQYF.

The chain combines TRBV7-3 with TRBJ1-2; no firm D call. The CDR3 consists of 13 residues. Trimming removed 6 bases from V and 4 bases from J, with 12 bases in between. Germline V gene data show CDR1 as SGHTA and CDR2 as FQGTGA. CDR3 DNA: TGTGCCAGCAGGGCTGAGGGCAGCTATGGCTACACCTTC. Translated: CASRAEGSYGYTF. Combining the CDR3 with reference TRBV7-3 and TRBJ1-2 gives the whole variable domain GAGVSQTPSNKVTEKGKYVELRCDPISGHTALYWYRQSLGQGPEFLIYFQGTGAADDSGLPNDRFFAVRPEGSVSTLKIQRTERGDSAVYLCASRAEGSYGYTFGSGTRLTVV.

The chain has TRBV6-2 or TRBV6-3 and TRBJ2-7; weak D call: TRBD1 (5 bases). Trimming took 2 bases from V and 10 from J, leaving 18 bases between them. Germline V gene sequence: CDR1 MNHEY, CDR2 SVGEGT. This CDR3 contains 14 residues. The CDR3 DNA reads TGTGCCAGCAGTTACCCATCCTTTGGGGCCGAACAGTACTTC. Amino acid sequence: CASSYPSFGAEQYF.

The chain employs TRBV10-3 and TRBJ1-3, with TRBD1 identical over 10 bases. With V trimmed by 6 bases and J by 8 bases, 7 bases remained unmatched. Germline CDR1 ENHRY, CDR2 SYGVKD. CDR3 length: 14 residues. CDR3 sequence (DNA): TGTGCCATCAGACAGACAGGGGGCGCGGACACCATATATTTT. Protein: CAIRQTGGADTIYF.

This CDR3 is CASSFGSDNEQFF. The CDR3 DNA reads TGCGCCAGCAGCTTTGGCAGCGACAATGAGCAGTTCTTC. The chain joins TRBV5-1 to TRBJ2-1; no reliable D call. Germline loops: CDR1 SGHRS, CDR2 YFSETQ. The CDR3 sequence is 13 residues long. V was clipped by 2 bases and J by 5 bases, with 8 bases between them.

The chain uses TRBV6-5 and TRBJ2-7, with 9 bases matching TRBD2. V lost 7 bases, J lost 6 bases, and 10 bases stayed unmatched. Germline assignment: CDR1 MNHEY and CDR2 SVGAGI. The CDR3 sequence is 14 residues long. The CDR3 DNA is TGTGCCAGCACCTGGACAGGCGGGAGGGGCGAGCAGTACTTC. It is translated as CASTWTGGRGEQYF.

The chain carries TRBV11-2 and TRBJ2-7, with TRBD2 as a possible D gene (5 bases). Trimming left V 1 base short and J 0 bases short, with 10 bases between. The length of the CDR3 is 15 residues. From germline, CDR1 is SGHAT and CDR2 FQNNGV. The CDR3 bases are TGTGCCAGCAGCTTAGGGCGGGCAAGCTCCTACGAGCAGTACTTC. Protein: CASSLGRASSYEQYF.

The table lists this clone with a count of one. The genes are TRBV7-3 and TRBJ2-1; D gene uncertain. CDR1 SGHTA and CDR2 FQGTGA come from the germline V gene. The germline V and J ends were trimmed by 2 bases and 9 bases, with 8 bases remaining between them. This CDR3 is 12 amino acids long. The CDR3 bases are TGTGCCAGCAGCTTAGATGTCGGTGAGCAGTTCTTC. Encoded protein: CASSLDVGEQFF.

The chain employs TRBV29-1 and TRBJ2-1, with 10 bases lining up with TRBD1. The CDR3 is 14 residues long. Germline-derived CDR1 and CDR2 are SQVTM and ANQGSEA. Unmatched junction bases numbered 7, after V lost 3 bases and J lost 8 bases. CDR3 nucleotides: TGCAGCGTTGAGAGGGACAGGGGTTACGATGAGCAGTTCTTC. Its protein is CSVERDRGYDEQFF.

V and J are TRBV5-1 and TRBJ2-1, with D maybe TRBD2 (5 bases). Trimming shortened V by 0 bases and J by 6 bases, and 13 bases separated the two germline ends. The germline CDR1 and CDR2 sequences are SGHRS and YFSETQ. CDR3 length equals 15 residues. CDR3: CASSLVAGNGNEQFF. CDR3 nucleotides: TGCGCCAGCAGCTTGGTAGCCGGGAATGGCAATGAGCAGTTCTTC. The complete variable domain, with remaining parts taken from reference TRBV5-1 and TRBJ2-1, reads KAGVTQTPRYLIKTRGQQVTLSCSPISGHRSVSWYQQTPGQGLQFLFEYFSETQRNKGNFPGRFSGRQFSNSRSEMNVSTLELGDSALYLCASSLVAGNGNEQFFGPGTRLTVL.

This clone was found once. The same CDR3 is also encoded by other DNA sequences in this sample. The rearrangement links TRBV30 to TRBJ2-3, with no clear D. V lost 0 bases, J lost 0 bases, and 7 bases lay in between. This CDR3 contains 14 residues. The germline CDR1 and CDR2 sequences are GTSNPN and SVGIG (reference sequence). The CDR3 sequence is CAWSVGASTDTQYF. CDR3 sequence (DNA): TGTGCCTGGAGTGTAGGAGCTAGCACAGATACGCAGTATTTT.

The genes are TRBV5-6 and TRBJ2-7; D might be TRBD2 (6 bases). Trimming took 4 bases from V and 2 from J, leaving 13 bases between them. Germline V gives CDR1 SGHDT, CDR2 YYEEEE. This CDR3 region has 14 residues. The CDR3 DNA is TGTGCCAGCAGCCCTGGGGGGTACCCCTACGAGCAGTACTTC. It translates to CASSPGGYPYEQYF.